The entry below gives a single TCR beta chain sequence along with its context. This specimen belongs to a study of blood T cell repertoires in COVID-19. The V end lost 5 bases, the J end lost 7 bases, and 17 bases lay between the germline ends. This CDR3 is 15 amino acids long. The germline V gene has CDR1 SGHVS and CDR2 FNYEAQ. As handled by the study authors: Amplified reference gene primers provided the basis for estimating nucleated cell counts. This table comes from immunoSEQ multiplex PCR, and its TCRdb copy is limited to in-frame clones, with some not included. That table gives V, J and clone size, and the DNA gave D and trimming. The sample yields about 250,000 clones, about 85% seen once.

This TCR derives from a human donor with COVID-19, enrolled during active disease. The donor label of this sample is uncertain. The rearrangement links TRBV7-6 to TRBJ1-4; D is possibly TRBD1 (5 bases). Sequencing was carried out using peripheral blood. This CDR3 reads CASSADTFGGEKLFF. CDR3 nucleotide sequence: TGTGCCAGCAGCGCAGACACCTTCGGGGGTGAAAAACTGTTTTTT.